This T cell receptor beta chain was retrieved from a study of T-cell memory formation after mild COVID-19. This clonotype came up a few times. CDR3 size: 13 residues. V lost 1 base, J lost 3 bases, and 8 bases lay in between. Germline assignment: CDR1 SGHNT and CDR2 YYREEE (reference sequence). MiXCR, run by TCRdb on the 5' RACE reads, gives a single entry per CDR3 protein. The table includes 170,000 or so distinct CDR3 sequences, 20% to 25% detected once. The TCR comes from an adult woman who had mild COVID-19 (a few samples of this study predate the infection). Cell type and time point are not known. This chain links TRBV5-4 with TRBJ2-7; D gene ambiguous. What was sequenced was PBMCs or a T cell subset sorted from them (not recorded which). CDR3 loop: CASSLTPVYEQYF. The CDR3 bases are TGTGCCAGCAGCTTGACCCCGGTCTACGAGCAGTACTTC. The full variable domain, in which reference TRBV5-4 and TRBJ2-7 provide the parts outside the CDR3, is ETGVTQSPTHLIKTRGQQVTLRCSSQSGHNTVSWYQQALGQGPQFIFQYYREEENGRGNFPPRFSGLQFPNYSSELNVNALELDDSALYLCASSLTPVYEQYFGPGTRLTVT.